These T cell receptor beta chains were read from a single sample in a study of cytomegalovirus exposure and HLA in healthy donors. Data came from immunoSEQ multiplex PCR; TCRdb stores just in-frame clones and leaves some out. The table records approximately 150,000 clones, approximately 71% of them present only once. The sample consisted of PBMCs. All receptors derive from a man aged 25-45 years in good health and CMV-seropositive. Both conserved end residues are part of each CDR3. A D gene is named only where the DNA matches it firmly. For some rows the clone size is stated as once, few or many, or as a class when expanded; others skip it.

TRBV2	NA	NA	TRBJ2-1	CASSLLLEQFF	TGTGCCAGCAGTCTCCTCCTTGAGCAGTTCTTC
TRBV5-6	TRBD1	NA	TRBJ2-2	CASSLDRGVAGELFF	TGTGCCAGCAGCTTGGACAGGGGAGTCGCCGGGGAGCTGTTTTTT
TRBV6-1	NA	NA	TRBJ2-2	CASREAGDTGELFF	TGTGCCAGCAGGGAGGCAGGAGACACCGGGGAGCTGTTTTTT
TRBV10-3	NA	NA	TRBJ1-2	CAISEQVTNYGYTF	TGTGCCATCAGTGAACAGGTCACTAACTATGGCTACACCTTC
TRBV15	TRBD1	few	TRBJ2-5	CATSREQGATEETQYF	TGTGCCACCAGCAGAGAACAGGGGGCGACCGAAGAGACCCAGTACTTC
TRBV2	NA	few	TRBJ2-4	CATQGPENIQYF	TGTGCCACGCAGGGCCCTGAAAACATTCAGTACTTC
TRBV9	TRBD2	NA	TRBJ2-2	CASSRSGLAGETGELFF	TGTGCCAGCAGCCGCTCCGGACTAGCGGGAGAGACCGGGGAGCTGTTTTTT
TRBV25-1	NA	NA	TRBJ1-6	CASSAGAWNSPLHF	TGTGCCAGCAGTGCTGGGGCATGGAATTCACCCCTCCACTTT
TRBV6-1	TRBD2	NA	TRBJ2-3	CASISSGKLTDTQYF	TGTGCCAGCATTTCTAGCGGAAAACTCACAGATACGCAGTATTTT
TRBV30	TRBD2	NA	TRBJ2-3	CAWTSGSSSTDTQYF	TGTGCCTGGACTAGCGGGAGTTCTAGCACAGATACGCAGTATTTT
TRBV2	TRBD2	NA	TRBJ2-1	CASSELAGAFNEQFF	TGTGCCAGCAGTGAGCTAGCGGGAGCATTCAATGAGCAGTTCTTC
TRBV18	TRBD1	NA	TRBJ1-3	CASSFDRGSGNTIYF	TGTGCCAGCTCATTTGACAGGGGCTCTGGAAACACCATATATTTT
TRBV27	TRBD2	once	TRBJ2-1	CASSLAGLATDEQFF	TGTGCCAGCAGTTTAGCGGGACTAGCGACCGATGAGCAGTTCTTC
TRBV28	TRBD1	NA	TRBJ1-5	CASRGQYNQPQHF	TGTGCCAGCAGGGGACAGTACAATCAGCCCCAGCATTTT
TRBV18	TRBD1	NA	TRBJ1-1	CASSPGTGGDTEAFF	TGTGCCAGCTCACCAGGGACAGGGGGTGACACTGAAGCTTTCTTT
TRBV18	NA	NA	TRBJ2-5	CASSPIIHARGSETQYF	TGTGCCAGCTCACCCATCATTCATGCTCGGGGGTCAGAGACCCAGTACTTC
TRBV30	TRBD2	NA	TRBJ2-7	CAWSASGYEQYF	TGTGCCTGGAGTGCTAGCGGATACGAGCAGTACTTC
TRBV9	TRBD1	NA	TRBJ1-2	CASSPRDSNYYGYTF	TGTGCCAGCAGCCCCAGGGACAGCAATTACTATGGCTACACCTTC
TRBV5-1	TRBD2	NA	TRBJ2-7	CASSLEAAGGPGYEQYF	TGCGCCAGCAGCTTGGAGGCGGCGGGAGGGCCCGGGTACGAGCAGTACTTC
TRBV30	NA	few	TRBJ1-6	CASTNQGPGDSPLHF	TGTGCCTCGACAAATCAGGGCCCGGGGGATTCACCCCTCCACTTT
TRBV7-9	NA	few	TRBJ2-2	CASSRPNIGTGELFF	TGTGCCAGCAGCCGTCCAAATATCGGGACCGGGGAGCTGTTTTTT
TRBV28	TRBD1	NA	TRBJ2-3	CASSVGQGNTDTQYF	TGTGCCAGCAGTGTTGGACAGGGGAACACAGATACGCAGTATTTT
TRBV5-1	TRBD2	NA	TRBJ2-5	CASSLRLAETQETQYF	TGCGCCAGCAGCTTGCGACTAGCGGAAACTCAAGAGACCCAGTACTTC
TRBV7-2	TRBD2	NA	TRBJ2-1	CASSLELAGYNEQFF	TGTGCCAGCAGCTTAGAACTAGCGGGATACAATGAGCAGTTCTTC
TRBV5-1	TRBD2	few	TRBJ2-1	CASSNRGGEGSYNEQFF	TGCGCCAGCAGCAACCGGGGGGGGGAGGGGTCCTACAATGAGCAGTTCTTC
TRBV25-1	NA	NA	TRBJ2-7	CASRDSGSSYEQYF	TGTGCCAGCAGAGATAGCGGTAGCTCCTACGAGCAGTACTTC
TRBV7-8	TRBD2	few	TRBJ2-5	CASSSSLAGGPETQYF	TGTGCCAGCAGCTCGTCGCTAGCGGGAGGGCCGGAGACCCAGTACTTC
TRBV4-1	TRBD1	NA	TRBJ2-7	CASSLVWDSRGEQYF	TGCGCCAGCAGCCTCGTATGGGACAGTCGTGGCGAGCAGTACTTC
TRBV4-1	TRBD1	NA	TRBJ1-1	CASSLRQGEGTEAFF	TGCGCCAGCAGCTTAAGACAGGGGGAGGGTACTGAAGCTTTCTTT
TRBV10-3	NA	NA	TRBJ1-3	CATTMEGNTIYF	TGTGCCACGACCATGGAGGGAAACACCATATATTTT
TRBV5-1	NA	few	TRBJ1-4	CASSYMGALGEKLFF	TGCGCCAGCAGCTACATGGGGGCTTTAGGTGAAAAACTGTTTTTT
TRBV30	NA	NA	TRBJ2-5	CAWSVEQSQETQYF	TGTGCCTGGAGTGTAGAACAGAGCCAAGAGACCCAGTACTTC
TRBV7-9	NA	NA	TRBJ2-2	CANLLASGELFF	TGTGCCAACCTCCTAGCATCCGGGGAGCTGTTTTTT
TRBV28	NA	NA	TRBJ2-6	CASKGGPGANVLTF	TGTGCCAGCAAAGGGGGACCTGGGGCCAACGTCCTGACTTTC
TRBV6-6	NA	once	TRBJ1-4	CASSYLSHATNEKLFF	TGTGCCAGCAGTTACCTAAGTCATGCAACTAATGAAAAACTGTTTTTT
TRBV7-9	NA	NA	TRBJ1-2	CASSFREVGGYTF	TGTGCCAGCAGCTTTCGAGAAGTCGGTGGCTACACCTTC
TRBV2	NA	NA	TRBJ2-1	CATRVQRNNEQFF	TGTGCCACCAGGGTACAGAGAAACAATGAGCAGTTCTTC
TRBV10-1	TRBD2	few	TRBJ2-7	CASSESGSGRFYEQYF	TGCGCCAGCAGTGAGTCTGGTAGCGGGAGATTCTACGAGCAGTACTTC
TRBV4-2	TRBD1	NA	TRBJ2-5	CASSQERGTAGRETQYF	TGTGCCAGCAGCCAAGAGAGAGGGACAGCAGGGCGGGAGACCCAGTACTTC
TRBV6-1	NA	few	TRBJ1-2	CASSENWPPNYGYTF	TGTGCCAGCAGTGAAAATTGGCCACCCAACTATGGCTACACCTTC
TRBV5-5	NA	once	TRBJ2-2	CASRPGQSGELFF	TGTGCCAGCAGACCTGGACAGTCCGGGGAGCTGTTTTTT
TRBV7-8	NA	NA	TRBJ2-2	CASSLGTTYTGELFF	TGTGCCAGCAGCTTAGGTACTACCTACACCGGGGAGCTGTTTTTT
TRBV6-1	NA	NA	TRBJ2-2	CASSEAVNTGELFF	TGTGCCAGCAGTGAAGCCGTAAACACCGGGGAGCTGTTTTTT
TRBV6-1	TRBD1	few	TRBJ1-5	CASIKNRGNQPQHF	TGTGCCAGCATCAAAAACAGGGGTAATCAGCCCCAGCATTTT
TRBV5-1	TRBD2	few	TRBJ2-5	CASSLASGGEETQYF	TGCGCCAGCAGCTTGGCCTCCGGGGGGGAAGAGACCCAGTACTTC
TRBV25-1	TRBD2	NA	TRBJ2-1	CASSESGGLVYNEQFF	TGTGCCAGCAGTGAATCGGGGGGGCTCGTCTACAATGAGCAGTTCTTC